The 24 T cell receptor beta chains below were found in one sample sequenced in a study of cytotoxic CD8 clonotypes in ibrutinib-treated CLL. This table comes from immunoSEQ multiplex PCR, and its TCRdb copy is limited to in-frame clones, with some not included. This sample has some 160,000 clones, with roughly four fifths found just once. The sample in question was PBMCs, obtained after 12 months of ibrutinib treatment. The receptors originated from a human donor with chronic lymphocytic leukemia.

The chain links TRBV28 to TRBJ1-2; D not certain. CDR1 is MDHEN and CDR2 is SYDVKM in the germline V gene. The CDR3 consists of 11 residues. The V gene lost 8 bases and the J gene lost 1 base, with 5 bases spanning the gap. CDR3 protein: CASGNNYGYTF. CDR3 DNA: TGTGCCAGCGGGAATAACTATGGCTACACCTTC.

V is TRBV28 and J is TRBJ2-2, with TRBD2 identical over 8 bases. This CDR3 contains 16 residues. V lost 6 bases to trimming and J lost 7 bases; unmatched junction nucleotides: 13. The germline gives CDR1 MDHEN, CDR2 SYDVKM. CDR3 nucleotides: TGTGCCAGCAGACCCTTCCTAGCGGGCCCAAGCGGGGAGCTGTTTTTT. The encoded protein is CASRPFLAGPSGELFF.

The CDR3 DNA reads as TGTGCCAGCAGCGTAGGCGGTAACGACAGGGTTGTTGGCACCGGGGAGCTGTTTTTT. Its protein product is CASSVGGNDRVVGTGELFF. The chain employs TRBV9 and TRBJ2-2, with 7 nucleotides matching TRBD1. The CDR3 length is 19 residues. Looked up from germline, CDR1 is SGDLS and CDR2 is YYNGEE. Unmatched junction bases numbered 15, after V lost 0 bases and J lost 4 bases.

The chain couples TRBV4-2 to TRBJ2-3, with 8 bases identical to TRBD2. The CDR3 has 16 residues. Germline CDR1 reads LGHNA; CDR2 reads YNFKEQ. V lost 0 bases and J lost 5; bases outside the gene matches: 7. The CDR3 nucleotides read TGTGCCAGCAGCCAAGAGGACGGGGGGGCGGGAGATACGCAGTATTTT. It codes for CASSQEDGGAGDTQYF.

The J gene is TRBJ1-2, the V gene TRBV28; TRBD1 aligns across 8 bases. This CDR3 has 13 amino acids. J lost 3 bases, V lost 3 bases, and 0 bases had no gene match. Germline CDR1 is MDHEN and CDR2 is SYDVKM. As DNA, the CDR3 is TGTGCCAGCAGTTTGGACAGGGACTATGGCTACACCTTC. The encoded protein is CASSLDRDYGYTF.

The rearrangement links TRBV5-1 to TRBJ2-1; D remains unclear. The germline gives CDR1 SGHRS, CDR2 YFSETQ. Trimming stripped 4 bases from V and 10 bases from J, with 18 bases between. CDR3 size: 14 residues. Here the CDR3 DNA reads TGCGCCAGCAGCACGGGTCCCCCGGACGGCGAGCAGTTCTTC. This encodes CASSTGPPDGEQFF.

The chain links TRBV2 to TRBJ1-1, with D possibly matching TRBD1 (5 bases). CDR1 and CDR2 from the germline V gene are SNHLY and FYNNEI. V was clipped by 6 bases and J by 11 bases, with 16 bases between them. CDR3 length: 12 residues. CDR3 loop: CASSDRFLWAFF. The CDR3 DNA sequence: TGTGCCAGCAGCGACAGATTCTTATGGGCTTTCTTT.

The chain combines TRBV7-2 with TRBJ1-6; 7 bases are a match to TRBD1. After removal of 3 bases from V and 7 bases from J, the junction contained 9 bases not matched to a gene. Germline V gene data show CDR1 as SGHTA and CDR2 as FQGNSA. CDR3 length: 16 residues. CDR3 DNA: TGTGCCAGCAGCTTTAGACAGGGTACGGGAAATTCACCCCTCCACTTT. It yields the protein CASSFRQGTGNSPLHF. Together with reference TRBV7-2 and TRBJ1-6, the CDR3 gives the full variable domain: GAGVSQSPSNKVTEKGKDVELRCDPISGHTALYWYRQSLGQGLEFLIYFQGNSAPDKSGLPSDRFSAERTGGSVSTLTIQRTQQEDSAVYLCASSFRQGTGNSPLHFGNGTRLTVT.

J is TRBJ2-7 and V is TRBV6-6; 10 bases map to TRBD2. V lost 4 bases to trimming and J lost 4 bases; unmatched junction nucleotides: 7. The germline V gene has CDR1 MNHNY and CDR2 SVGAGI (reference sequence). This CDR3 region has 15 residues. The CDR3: CASSFGLADFYEQYF. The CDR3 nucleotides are TGTGCCAGCAGTTTTGGACTAGCGGACTTTTACGAGCAGTACTTC.

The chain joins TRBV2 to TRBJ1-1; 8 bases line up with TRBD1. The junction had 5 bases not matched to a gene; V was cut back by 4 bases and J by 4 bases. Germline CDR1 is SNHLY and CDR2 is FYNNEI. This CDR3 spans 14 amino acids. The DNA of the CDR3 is TGTGCCAGCAGTGGGCGGACAGGGAGCACTGAAGCTTTCTTT. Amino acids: CASSGRTGSTEAFF.

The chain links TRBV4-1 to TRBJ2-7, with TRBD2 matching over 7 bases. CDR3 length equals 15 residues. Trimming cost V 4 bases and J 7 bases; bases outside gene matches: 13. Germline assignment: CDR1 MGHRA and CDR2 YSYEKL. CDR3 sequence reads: CASSPQAGTAGEQYF. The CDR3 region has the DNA TGCGCCAGCAGCCCGCAAGCTGGAACAGCGGGGGAGCAGTACTTC.

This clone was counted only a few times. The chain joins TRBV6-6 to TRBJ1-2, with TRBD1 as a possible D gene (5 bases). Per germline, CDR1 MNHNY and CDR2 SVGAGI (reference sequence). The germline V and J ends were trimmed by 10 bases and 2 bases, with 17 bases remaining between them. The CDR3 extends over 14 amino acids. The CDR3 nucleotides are TGTGCCACCCGGAACCAGGGACGGAACTATGGCTACACCTTC. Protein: CATRNQGRNYGYTF.

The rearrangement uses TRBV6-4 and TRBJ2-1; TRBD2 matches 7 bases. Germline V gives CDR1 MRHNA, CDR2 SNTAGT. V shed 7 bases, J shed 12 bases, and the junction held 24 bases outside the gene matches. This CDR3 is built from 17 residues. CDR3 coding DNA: TGTGCCAGCAACCCATCTGGTTTGGGCAGGACTAGGGTCAGGCAGTTCTTC. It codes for CASNPSGLGRTRVRQFF.

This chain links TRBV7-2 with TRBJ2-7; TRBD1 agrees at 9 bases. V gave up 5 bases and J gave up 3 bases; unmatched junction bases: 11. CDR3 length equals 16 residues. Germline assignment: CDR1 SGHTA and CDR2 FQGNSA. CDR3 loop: CASSGGLGQGGYEQYF. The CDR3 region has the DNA TGTGCCAGCAGCGGGGGACTGGGACAGGGTGGCTACGAGCAGTACTTC.

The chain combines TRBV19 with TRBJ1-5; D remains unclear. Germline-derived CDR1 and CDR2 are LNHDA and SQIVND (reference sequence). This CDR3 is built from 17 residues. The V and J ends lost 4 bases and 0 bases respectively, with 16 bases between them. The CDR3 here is CASSNPGVGYSNQPQHF. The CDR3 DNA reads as TGTGCCAGTAGTAACCCCGGAGTAGGATATAGCAATCAGCCCCAGCATTTT.

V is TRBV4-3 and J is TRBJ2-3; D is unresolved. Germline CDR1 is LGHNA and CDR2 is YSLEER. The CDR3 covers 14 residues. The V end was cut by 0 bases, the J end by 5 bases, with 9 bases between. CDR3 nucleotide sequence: TGCGCCAGCAGCCAAGAAGGTCGGAGAGATACGCAGTATTTT. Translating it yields CASSQEGRRDTQYF.

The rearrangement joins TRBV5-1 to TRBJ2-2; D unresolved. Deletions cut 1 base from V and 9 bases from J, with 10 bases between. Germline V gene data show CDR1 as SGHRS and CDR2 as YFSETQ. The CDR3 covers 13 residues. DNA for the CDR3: TGCGCCAGCAGCTTGTTCCTCTGGAGGGAGCTGTTTTTT. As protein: CASSLFLWRELFF.

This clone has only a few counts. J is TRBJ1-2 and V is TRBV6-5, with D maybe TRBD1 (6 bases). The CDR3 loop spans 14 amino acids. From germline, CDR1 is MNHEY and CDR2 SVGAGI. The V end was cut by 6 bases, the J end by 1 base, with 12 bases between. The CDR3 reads CASRGTKFNYGYTF. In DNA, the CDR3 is TGTGCCAGCAGGGGGACAAAGTTTAACTATGGCTACACCTTC.

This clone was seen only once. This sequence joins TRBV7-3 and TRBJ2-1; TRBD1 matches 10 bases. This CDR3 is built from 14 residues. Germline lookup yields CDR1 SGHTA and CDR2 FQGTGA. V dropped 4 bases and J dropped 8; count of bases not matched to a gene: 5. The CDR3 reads CASSYGTGEYEQFF. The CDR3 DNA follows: TGTGCCAGCAGCTACGGGACAGGGGAATATGAGCAGTTCTTC.

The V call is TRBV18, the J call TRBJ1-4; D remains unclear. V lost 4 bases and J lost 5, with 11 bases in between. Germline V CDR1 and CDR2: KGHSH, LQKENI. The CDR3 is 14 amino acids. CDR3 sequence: CASSQGILNEKLFF. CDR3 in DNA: TGTGCCAGCTCACAGGGTATCCTCAATGAAAAACTGTTTTTT.

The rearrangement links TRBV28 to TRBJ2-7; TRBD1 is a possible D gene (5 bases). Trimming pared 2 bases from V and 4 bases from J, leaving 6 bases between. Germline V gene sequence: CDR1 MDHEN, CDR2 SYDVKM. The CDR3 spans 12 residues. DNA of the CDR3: TGTGCCAGCAGTTTACCAGGGTACGAGCAGTACTTC. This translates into CASSLPGYEQYF.

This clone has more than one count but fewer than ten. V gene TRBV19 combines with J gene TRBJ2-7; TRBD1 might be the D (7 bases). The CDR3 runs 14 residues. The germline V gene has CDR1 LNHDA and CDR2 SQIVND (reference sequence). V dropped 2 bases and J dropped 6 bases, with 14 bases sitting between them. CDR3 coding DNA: TGTGCCAGTAGTATACCCCAGGGGGGAGGCGAGCAGTACTTC. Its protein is CASSIPQGGGEQYF.

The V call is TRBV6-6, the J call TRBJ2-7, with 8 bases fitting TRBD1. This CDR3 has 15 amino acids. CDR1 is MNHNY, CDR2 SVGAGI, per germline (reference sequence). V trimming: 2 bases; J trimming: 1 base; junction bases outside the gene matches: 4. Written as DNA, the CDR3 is TGTGCCAGCAGTTACCGACAGGGGCAATCCTACGAGCAGTACTTC. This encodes CASSYRQGQSYEQYF.

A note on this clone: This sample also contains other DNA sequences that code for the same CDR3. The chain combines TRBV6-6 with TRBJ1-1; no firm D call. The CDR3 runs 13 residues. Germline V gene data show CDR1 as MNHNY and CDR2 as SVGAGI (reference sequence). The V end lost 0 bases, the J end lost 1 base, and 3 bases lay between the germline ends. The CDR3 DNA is TGTGCCAGCAGTTACTCGTGGAACACTGAAGCTTTCTTT. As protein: CASSYSWNTEAFF.